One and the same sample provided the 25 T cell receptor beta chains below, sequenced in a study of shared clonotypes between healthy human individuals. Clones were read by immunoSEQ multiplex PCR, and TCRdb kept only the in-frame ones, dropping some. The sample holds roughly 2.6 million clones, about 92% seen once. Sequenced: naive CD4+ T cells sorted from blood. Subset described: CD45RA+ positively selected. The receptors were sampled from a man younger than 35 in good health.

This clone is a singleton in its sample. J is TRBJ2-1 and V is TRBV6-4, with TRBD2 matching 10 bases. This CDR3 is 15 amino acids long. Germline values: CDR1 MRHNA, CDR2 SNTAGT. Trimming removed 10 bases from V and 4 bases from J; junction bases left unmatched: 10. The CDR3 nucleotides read TGTGCCACCCCTAGCGGGAGTGATGGGTACAATGAGCAGTTCTTC. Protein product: CATPSGSDGYNEQFF.

CDR3 in amino acids: CASHKDRGRRISTDTQYF. The CDR3 DNA reads as TGCGCCAGTCACAAGGACAGGGGGCGGCGGATTAGCACAGATACGCAGTATTTT. The chain combines TRBV5-1 with TRBJ2-3, with 11 bases that match TRBD1. V was clipped by 8 bases and J by 0 bases; unmatched bases: 14. The CDR3 spans 18 residues. Germline CDR1 reads SGHRS; CDR2 reads YFSETQ.

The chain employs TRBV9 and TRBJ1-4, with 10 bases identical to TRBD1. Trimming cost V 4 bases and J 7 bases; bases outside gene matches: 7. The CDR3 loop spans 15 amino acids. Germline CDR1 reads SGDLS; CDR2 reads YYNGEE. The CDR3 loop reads CASSLGGQGREKLFF. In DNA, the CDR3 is TGTGCCAGCAGCCTAGGGGGACAGGGGCGTGAAAAACTGTTTTTT.

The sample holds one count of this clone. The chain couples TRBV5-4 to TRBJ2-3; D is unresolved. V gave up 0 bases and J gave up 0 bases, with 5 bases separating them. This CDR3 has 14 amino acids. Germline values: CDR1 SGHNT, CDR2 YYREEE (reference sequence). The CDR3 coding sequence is TGTGCCAGCAGCTTGGAAGGAAGCACAGATACGCAGTATTTT. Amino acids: CASSLEGSTDTQYF.

CDR3 sequence: CASSYSGTGGWDEQFF. The CDR3 region has the DNA TGTGCCAGCAGTTACTCCGGGACAGGGGGATGGGATGAGCAGTTCTTC. The chain uses TRBV6-5 and TRBJ2-1, with 11 bases fitting TRBD1. CDR1 and CDR2 from the germline V gene are MNHEY and SVGAGI. V lost 0 bases to trimming and J lost 8 bases; unmatched junction nucleotides: 6. The CDR3 contains 16 residues.

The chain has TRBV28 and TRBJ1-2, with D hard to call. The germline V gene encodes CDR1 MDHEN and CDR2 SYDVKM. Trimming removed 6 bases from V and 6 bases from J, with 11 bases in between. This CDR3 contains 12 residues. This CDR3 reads CASRTFPDGYTF. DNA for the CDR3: TGTGCCAGCAGAACCTTCCCTGATGGCTACACCTTC.

CDR3 protein: CASSYSYRGPAYEQYF. CDR3 bases: TGTGCCAGCAGTTACTCCTACAGGGGGCCGGCCTACGAGCAGTACTTC. V is TRBV6-5 and J is TRBJ2-7; 9 bases match TRBD1. V was pared by 0 bases and J by 2 bases, with 5 bases of the junction left unmatched. The germline V gene encodes CDR1 MNHEY and CDR2 SVGAGI. This CDR3 is 16 amino acids long.

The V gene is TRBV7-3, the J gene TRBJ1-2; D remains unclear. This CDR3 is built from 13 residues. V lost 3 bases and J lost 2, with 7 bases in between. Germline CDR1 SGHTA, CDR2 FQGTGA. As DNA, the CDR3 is TGTGCCAGCAGCTTTGGTCAGAACTATGGCTACACCTTC. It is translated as CASSFGQNYGYTF.

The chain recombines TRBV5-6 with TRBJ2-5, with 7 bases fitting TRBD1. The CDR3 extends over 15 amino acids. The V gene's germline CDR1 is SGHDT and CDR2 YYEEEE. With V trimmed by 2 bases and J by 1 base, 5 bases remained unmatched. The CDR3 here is CASSFLGTAQETQYF. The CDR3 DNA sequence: TGTGCCAGCAGCTTCCTCGGGACAGCCCAAGAGACCCAGTACTTC.

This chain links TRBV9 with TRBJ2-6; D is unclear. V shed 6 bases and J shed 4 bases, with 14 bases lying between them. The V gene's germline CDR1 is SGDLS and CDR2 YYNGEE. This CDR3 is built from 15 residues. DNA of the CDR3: TGTGCCAGCACCGCTCTGACAACCGGGGCCAACGTCCTGACTTTC. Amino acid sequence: CASTALTTGANVLTF.

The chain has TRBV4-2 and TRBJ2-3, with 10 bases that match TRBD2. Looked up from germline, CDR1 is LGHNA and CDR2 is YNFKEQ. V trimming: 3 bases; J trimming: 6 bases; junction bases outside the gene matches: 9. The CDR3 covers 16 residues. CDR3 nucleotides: TGTGCCAGCAGCCAGGCCTTAGCGGGGGGTGTTGATACGCAGTATTTT. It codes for CASSQALAGGVDTQYF.

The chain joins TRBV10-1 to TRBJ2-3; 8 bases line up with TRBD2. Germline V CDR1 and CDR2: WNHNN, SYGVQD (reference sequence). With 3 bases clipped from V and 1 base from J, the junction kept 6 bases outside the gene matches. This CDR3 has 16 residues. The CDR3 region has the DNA TGCGCCAGCAGTGAAGGTGAACTAGCGGGCACAGATACGCAGTATTTT. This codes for CASSEGELAGTDTQYF.

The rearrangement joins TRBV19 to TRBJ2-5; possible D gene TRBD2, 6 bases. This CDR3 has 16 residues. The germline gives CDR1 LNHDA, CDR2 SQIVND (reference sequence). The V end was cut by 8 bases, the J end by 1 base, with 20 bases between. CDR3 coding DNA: TGTGCCAGTCAAAGGAGGGCAACCATGCCCCAAGAGACCCAGTACTTC. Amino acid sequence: CASQRRATMPQETQYF.

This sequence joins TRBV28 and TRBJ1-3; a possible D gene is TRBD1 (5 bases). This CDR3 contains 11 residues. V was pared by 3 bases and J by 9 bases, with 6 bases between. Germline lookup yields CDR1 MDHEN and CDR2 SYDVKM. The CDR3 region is CASSFQGTIYF. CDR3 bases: TGTGCCAGCAGTTTCCAGGGCACCATATATTTT.

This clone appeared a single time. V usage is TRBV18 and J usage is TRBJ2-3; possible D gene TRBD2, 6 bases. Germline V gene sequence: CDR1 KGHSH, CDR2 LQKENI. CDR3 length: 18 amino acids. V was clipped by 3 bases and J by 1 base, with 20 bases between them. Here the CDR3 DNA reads TGTGCCAGCTCACCGTCAGCGGCGGGGCTCAGGGGCACAGATACGCAGTATTTT. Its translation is CASSPSAAGLRGTDTQYF.

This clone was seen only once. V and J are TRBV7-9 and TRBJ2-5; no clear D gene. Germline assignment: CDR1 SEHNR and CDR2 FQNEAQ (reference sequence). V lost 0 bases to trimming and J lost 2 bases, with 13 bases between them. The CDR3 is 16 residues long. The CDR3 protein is CASSLAGSGKQETQYF. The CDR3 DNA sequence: TGTGCCAGCAGCTTAGCGGGGTCGGGTAAACAAGAGACCCAGTACTTC.

This chain's CDR3 is CASSVAPGGSGETQYF. The CDR3 nucleotides are TGTGCCAGCAGTGTTGCTCCAGGGGGCTCTGGAGAGACCCAGTACTTC. This chain connects TRBV6-1 to TRBJ2-5; TRBD1 matches at 8 bases. After removal of 4 bases from V and 4 bases from J, the junction contained 11 bases not matched to a gene. This CDR3 contains 16 residues. CDR1 and CDR2 (germline): MNHNS, SASEGT.

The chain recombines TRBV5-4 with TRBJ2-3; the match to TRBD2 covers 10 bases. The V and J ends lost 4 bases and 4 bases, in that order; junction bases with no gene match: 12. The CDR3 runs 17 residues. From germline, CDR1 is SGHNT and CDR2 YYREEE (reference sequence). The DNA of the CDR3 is TGTGCCAGCAGCGGAAGAGCGAGCGGGGGGGCAGCAGATACGCAGTATTTT. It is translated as CASSGRASGGAADTQYF. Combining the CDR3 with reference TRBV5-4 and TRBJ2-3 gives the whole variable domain ETGVTQSPTHLIKTRGQQVTLRCSSQSGHNTVSWYQQALGQGPQFIFQYYREEENGRGNFPPRFSGLQFPNYSSELNVNALELDDSALYLCASSGRASGGAADTQYFGPGTRLTVL.

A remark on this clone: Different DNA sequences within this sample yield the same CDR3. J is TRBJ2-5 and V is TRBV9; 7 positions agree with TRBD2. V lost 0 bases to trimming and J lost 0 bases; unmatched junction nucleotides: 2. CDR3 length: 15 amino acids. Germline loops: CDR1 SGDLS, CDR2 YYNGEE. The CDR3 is CASSVGGTNQETQYF. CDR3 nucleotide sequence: TGTGCCAGCAGCGTAGGAGGGACTAACCAAGAGACCCAGTACTTC.

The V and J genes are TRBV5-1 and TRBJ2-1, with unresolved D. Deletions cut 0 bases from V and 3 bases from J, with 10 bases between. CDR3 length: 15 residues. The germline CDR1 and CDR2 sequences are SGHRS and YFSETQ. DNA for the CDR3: TGCGCCAGCAGCTTGGCCGTGGCCAGCTACAATGAGCAGTTCTTC. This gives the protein CASSLAVASYNEQFF.

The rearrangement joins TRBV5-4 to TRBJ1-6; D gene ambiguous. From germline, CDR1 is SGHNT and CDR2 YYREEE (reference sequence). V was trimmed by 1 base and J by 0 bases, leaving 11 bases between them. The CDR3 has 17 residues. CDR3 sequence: CASSLSQQYSYNSPLHF. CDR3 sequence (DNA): TGTGCCAGCAGCTTGTCCCAACAATACTCCTATAATTCACCCCTCCACTTT.

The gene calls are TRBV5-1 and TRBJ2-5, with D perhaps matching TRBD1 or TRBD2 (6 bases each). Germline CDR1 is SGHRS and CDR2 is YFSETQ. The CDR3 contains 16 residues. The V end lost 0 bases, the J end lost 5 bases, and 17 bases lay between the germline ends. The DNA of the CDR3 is TGCGCCAGCAGCTTGGAGGGCCGGGGGCGCGGGGAGACCCAGTACTTC. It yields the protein CASSLEGRGRGETQYF.

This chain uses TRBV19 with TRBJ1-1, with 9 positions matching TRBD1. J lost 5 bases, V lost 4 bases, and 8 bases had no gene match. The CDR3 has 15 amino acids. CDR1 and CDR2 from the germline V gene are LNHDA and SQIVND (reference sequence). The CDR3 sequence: CASSTQQGAGTEAFF. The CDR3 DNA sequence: TGTGCCAGTAGTACTCAACAGGGGGCCGGTACTGAAGCTTTCTTT.

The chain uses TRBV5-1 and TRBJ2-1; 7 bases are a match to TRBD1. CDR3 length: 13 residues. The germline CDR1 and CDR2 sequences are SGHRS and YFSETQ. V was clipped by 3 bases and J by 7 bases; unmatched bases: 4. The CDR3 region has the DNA TGCGCCAGCAGCTCGGGGACAGCTAATGAGCAGTTCTTC. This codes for CASSSGTANEQFF.

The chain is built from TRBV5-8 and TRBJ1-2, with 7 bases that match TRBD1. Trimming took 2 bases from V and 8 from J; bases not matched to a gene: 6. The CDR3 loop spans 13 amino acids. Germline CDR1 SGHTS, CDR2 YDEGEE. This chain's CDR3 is CASSLQGPGGYTF. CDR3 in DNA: TGTGCCAGCAGCTTACAGGGGCCAGGGGGCTACACCTTC.